These 21 T cell receptor beta chains were all obtained from the same sample, sequenced in a study of T cells in tumors and immune-related adverse events. Produced via immunoSEQ multiplex PCR; TCRdb's table is partial and in-frame only. The table shows around 4,500 clones, with around 80% occurring only once. The sample consisted of skin tissue, taken from a patient treated with anti-PD-1 therapy. The receptors come from a female donor with metastatic renal cell carcinoma.

The CDR3 spells CASGPSWGYEQYF. The CDR3 nucleotides are TGTGCCAGCGGTCCTAGTTGGGGCTACGAGCAGTACTTC. The chain combines TRBV7-9 with TRBJ2-7, with D hard to call. Germline V gene sequence: CDR1 SEHNR, CDR2 FQNEAQ (reference sequence). V gave up 8 bases and J gave up 3 bases, with 14 bases separating them. This CDR3 spans 13 amino acids.

With regard to this clone: Sequence at one end of the junction differs from germline and may be a read error. As DNA, the CDR3 is TGTGCCAGCAGCTCAACTCGGGGGGCAGGGAGGTGGGTCGCCTTC. This sequence encodes CASSSTRGAGRWVAF. The chain uses TRBV7-8 and TRBJ1-2; possible D gene TRBD1, 6 bases. Germline V gene data show CDR1 as SGHVS and CDR2 as FQNEAQ. CDR3 length equals 15 residues. Full variable domain (remainder filled in from reference TRBV7-8 and TRBJ1-2): GAGVSQSPRYKVAKRGQDVALRCDPISGHVSLFWYQQALGQGPEFLTYFQNEAQLDKSGLPSDRFFAERPEGSVSTLKIQRTQQEDSAVYLCASSSTRGAGRWVAFGSGTRLTVV.

The CDR3 region has the DNA TGTGCCAGCTCACCACCGGGGGGATATGGGGCGAATGAGCAGTTCTTC. Protein sequence: CASSPPGGYGANEQFF. The chain has TRBV18 and TRBJ2-1; D possibly corresponds to TRBD2 (6 bases). V lost 0 bases and J 7 bases, leaving 16 bases between the germline ends. There are 16 residues in the CDR3. Per germline, CDR1 KGHSH and CDR2 LQKENI. The full variable domain, completed using reference TRBV18 and TRBJ2-1, is NAGVMQNPRHLVRRRGQEARLRCSPMKGHSHVYWYRQLPEEGLKFMVYLQKENIIDESGMPKERFSAEFPKEGPSILRIQQVVRGDSAAYFCASSPPGGYGANEQFFGPGTRLTVL.

In the case of this clone: One end of the junction is discordant with germline, which a read error may explain. V is TRBV5-4 and J is TRBJ2-7, with TRBD1 identical over 7 bases. Germline values: CDR1 SGHNT, CDR2 YYREEE (reference sequence). This CDR3 contains 14 residues. The CDR3 DNA sequence: TGTGCCAGCAGCCCCAGACTCGCAACAGGGGCTCCGTTATTC. Residues: CASSPRLATGAPLF.

Concerning this clone: The same CDR3 can be traced to other DNA sequences in this sample. This sequence joins TRBV7-9 and TRBJ1-1, with 7 bases matching TRBD1. Germline V CDR1 and CDR2: SEHNR, FQNEAQ (reference sequence). J gave up 0 bases and V 4 bases, and 5 bases lay outside the gene matches. CDR3 length: 15 residues. The CDR3 spells CASSSPGQLNTEAFF. CDR3 nucleotide sequence: TGTGCCAGCAGCTCACCGGGACAGCTGAACACTGAAGCTTTCTTT.

V is TRBV30 and J is TRBJ1-3; the D is unclear. V lost 3 bases and J lost 9, with 21 bases in between. This CDR3 comprises 15 residues. From germline, CDR1 is GTSNPN and CDR2 SVGIG (reference sequence). The CDR3 nucleotides read TGTGCCTGGAGATACCGATCCGCTCTTAGTGCCACCATATATTTT. It yields the protein CAWRYRSALSATIYF.

The genes are TRBV10-3 and TRBJ2-5; 10 bases line up with TRBD2. Germline CDR1 and CDR2: ENHRY and SYGVKD. The V and J ends lost 11 bases and 3 bases, in that order; junction bases with no gene match: 3. This CDR3 comprises 12 residues. CDR3 sequence: CAVGLAEETQYF. The CDR3 DNA reads TGTGCCGTCGGACTAGCGGAAGAGACCCAGTACTTC.

This clone has more than one count but fewer than ten. The chain carries TRBV5-4 and TRBJ2-1; 9 bases are a match to TRBD2. Germline V CDR1 and CDR2: SGHNT, YYREEE (reference sequence). The V and J ends lost 3 bases and 8 bases, in that order; junction bases with no gene match: 9. The CDR3 spans 15 residues. The CDR3 loop reads CASSWRSGGRDEQFF. The CDR3 DNA sequence: TGTGCCAGCAGCTGGCGTAGCGGGGGAAGGGATGAGCAGTTCTTC. Filled out from reference TRBV5-4 and TRBJ2-1, the complete variable domain reads ETGVTQSPTHLIKTRGQQVTLRCSSQSGHNTVSWYQQALGQGPQFIFQYYREEENGRGNFPPRFSGLQFPNYSSELNVNALELDDSALYLCASSWRSGGRDEQFFGPGTRLTVL.

The chain has TRBV4-1 and TRBJ1-2; D is ambiguous. Trimming removed 1 base from V and 7 bases from J, with 10 bases in between. Per the germline V gene, CDR1 is MGHRA and CDR2 is YSYEKL. The CDR3 totals 13 residues. CDR3 sequence (DNA): TGCGCCAGCAGCCAAGTAGGGTTTAGTGGCTACACCTTC. It yields the protein CASSQVGFSGYTF.

This chain uses TRBV6-6 with TRBJ2-1; D may be TRBD1 (6 bases). CDR3 length: 15 amino acids. Germline V CDR1 and CDR2: MNHNY, SVGAGI (reference sequence). The V end lost 2 bases, the J end lost 0 bases, and 8 bases lay between the germline ends. The chain's CDR3 is CASSYQDSSYNEQFF. The CDR3 DNA reads as TGTGCCAGCAGTTACCAGGACAGCTCCTACAATGAGCAGTTCTTC.

CDR3 residues: CASSWTTHLDEQFF. The DNA for the CDR3 is TGTGCCAGCAGTTGGACTACACATCTCGATGAGCAGTTCTTC. This chain uses TRBV2 with TRBJ2-1; the D gene is possibly TRBD2 (6 bases). The germline gives CDR1 SNHLY, CDR2 FYNNEI. This CDR3 region has 14 residues. Trimming left V 5 bases short and J 8 bases short, with 16 bases between. The whole variable domain, remainder taken from reference TRBV2 and TRBJ2-1, is EPEVTQTPSHQVTQMGQEVILRCVPISNHLYFYWYRQILGQKVEFLVSFYNNEISEKSEIFDDQFSVERPDGSNFTLKIRSTKLEDSAMYFCASSWTTHLDEQFFGPGTRLTVL.

The genes are TRBV19 and TRBJ1-5; 9 positions match TRBD1. The germline gives CDR1 LNHDA, CDR2 SQIVND (reference sequence). V lost 5 bases, J lost 5 bases, and 4 bases stayed unmatched. This CDR3 spans 14 amino acids. Here the CDR3 DNA reads TGTGCCAGTAGTGTGTGGACAGGGGATCAGCCCCAGCATTTT. Translating it yields CASSVWTGDQPQHF.

DNA for the CDR3: TGCGCCAGCCGGGACAGGGGAAACACCGGGGAGCTGTTTTTT. It translates to CASRDRGNTGELFF. The chain employs TRBV10-1 and TRBJ2-2; 10 nucleotides align to TRBD1. CDR3 length: 14 amino acids. Germline assignment: CDR1 WNHNN and CDR2 SYGVQD (reference sequence). Trimming removed 8 bases from V and 2 bases from J; junction bases left unmatched: 2.

The V and J genes are TRBV14 and TRBJ2-2; D is unresolved. CDR1 and CDR2 from the germline V gene are SGHDN and FVKESK. Trimming removed 3 bases from V and 2 bases from J, with 16 bases in between. The CDR3 sequence is 17 residues long. In nucleotides, the CDR3 is TGTGCCAGCAGCCACGTATCAGGACCCCTTAACACCGGGGAGCTGTTTTTT. Its protein product is CASSHVSGPLNTGELFF.

The sample holds one count of this clone. The J gene is TRBJ2-3, the V gene TRBV1; the table's D gene call, TRBD2, was not cross checked with the DNA. TRBV1 represents a pseudogene. There are 17 residues in the CDR3. The CDR3 sequence: CTSSQEPLAGGTDTQYF. DNA for the CDR3: TGCACCAGCAGCCAAGAACCCCTAGCGGGTGGCACAGATACGCAGTATTTT.

This chain connects TRBV18 to TRBJ1-2; the match to TRBD1 covers 7 bases. The CDR3 has 15 amino acids. With V trimmed by 6 bases and J by 3 bases, 10 bases remained unmatched. CDR1 KGHSH and CDR2 LQKENI come from the germline V gene. The chain's CDR3 is CASSPTGKADYGYTF. CDR3 bases: TGTGCCAGCTCCCCGACAGGGAAGGCTGACTATGGCTACACCTTC.

This clone appeared a single time. This sequence joins TRBV19 and TRBJ2-2, with unresolved D. This CDR3 comprises 12 residues. Germline CDR1 is LNHDA and CDR2 is SQIVND (reference sequence). With 5 bases removed from V and 8 bases from J, the gap between germline ends came to 9 bases. The CDR3 region has the DNA TGTGCCAGTAGTCCCCGGCCAGGGGAGCTGTTTTTT. It yields the protein CASSPRPGELFF.

This chain joins TRBV7-2 and TRBJ2-5, with D perhaps TRBD1 (7 bases). Germline-derived CDR1 and CDR2 are SGHTA and FQGNSA. V was shortened by 5 bases and J by 5 bases, with 21 bases between the two germline ends. The CDR3 sequence is 16 residues long. In DNA form, the CDR3 reads TGTGCCAGCAGCCCAGGGGGGACAGCCCGTAGGGAGACCCAGTACTTC. Protein product: CASSPGGTARRETQYF.

The rearrangement links TRBV7-2 to TRBJ2-3, with a weak D call TRBD2 (6 bases). V lost 4 bases, J lost 6 bases, and 14 bases lay in between. The CDR3 length is 14 residues. CDR1 is SGHTA, CDR2 FQGNSA, per germline. The CDR3 DNA is TGTGCCAGCAGCTCTACTAGCCGGGCGGATACGCAGTATTTT. Translating gives CASSSTSRADTQYF.

The rearrangement links TRBV6-1 to TRBJ2-7; the D is unclear. The CDR3 is 10 amino acids. V was cut by 5 bases and J by 3 bases, with 2 bases left in between. Germline-derived CDR1 and CDR2 are MNHNS and SASEGT. This CDR3 is CASSFYEQYF. For the CDR3, the DNA is TGTGCCAGCAGTTTCTACGAGCAGTACTTC.

This clone rates as large. The gene calls are TRBV28 and TRBJ2-3; 12 positions agree with TRBD2. Germline values: CDR1 MDHEN, CDR2 SYDVKM. With 5 bases clipped from V and 3 bases from J, the junction kept 9 bases outside the gene matches. The CDR3 spans 17 residues. CDR3 sequence: CASSTALGLAGTDTQYF. CDR3 nucleotides: TGTGCCAGCAGTACAGCTCTCGGACTAGCGGGGACAGATACGCAGTATTTT.